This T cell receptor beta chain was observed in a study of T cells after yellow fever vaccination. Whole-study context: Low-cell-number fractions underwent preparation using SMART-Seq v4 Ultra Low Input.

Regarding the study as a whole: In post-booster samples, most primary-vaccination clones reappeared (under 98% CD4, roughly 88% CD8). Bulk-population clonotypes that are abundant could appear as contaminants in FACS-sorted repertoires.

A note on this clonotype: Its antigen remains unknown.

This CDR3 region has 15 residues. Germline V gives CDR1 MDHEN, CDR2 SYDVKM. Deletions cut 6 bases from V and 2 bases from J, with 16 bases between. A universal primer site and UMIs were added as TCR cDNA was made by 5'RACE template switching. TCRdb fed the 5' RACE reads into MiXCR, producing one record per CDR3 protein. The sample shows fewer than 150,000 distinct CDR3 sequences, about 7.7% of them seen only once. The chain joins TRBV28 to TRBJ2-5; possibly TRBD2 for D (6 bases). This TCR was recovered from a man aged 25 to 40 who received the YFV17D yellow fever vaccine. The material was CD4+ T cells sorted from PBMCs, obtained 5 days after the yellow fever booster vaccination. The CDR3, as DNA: TGTGCCAGCAGCTTCCCTCGCGGGGCTCAAGAGACCCAGTACTTC. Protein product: CASSFPRGAQETQYF. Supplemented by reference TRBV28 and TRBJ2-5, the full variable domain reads DVKVTQSSRYLVKRTGEKVFLECVQDMDHENMFWYRQDPGLGLRLIYFSYDVKMKEKGDIPEGYSVSREKKERFSLILESASTNQTSMYLCASSFPRGAQETQYFGPGTRLLVL.